This T cell receptor beta chain was obtained from a study of blood T cell repertoires in COVID-19. Study information: Some COVID-19 samples were acute and others convalescent; all came from the United States, Italy and Spain.

How the authors handled the data: Reference gene primers were amplified, and this amplification served to estimate nucleated cell counts. Profiled with immunoSEQ multiplex PCR; TCRdb holds only in-frame clones, not every one. V and J calls and clone size follow that table, whereas D and trimming were derived from the DNA. The repertoire holds roughly 500,000 clones, with roughly nine tenths as singletons. CDR3 length: 14 amino acids. Trimming cost V 2 bases and J 3 bases; bases outside gene matches: 1. Germline values: CDR1 SGHRS, CDR2 YFSETQ. This receptor was identified in a man aged 18 to 30 with COVID-19, enrolled during active disease. The source material was peripheral blood. This chain links TRBV5-1 with TRBJ1-4, with 7 bases identical to TRBD1. The CDR3 here is CASSLDRANEKLFF. The CDR3 DNA sequence: TGCGCCAGCAGCTTAGACAGGGCTAATGAAAAACTGTTTTTT. Full variable domain (remainder filled in from reference TRBV5-1 and TRBJ1-4): KAGVTQTPRYLIKTRGQQVTLSCSPISGHRSVSWYQQTPGQGLQFLFEYFSETQRNKGNFPGRFSGRQFSNSRSEMNVSTLELGDSALYLCASSLDRANEKLFFGSGTQLSVL.